Detailed here is one T cell receptor beta chain. Produced via immunoSEQ multiplex PCR; TCRdb's table is partial and in-frame only. The table shows fewer than 70,000 clones, with more than 80% occurring only once. This entry comes from a study of cytomegalovirus exposure and HLA in healthy donors. Per the germline V gene, CDR1 is MNHNS and CDR2 is SASEGT. The trim removed 4 bases at V and 4 bases at J, leaving 9 bases unmatched. The CDR3 spans 15 residues. The sequence was obtained from a man between 18 and 35 years old in good health and CMV-seronegative. This chain connects TRBV6-1 to TRBJ2-5, with 7 nucleotides matching TRBD2. Sequencing used PBMCs. CDR3 amino acids: CASSVGGSVLETQYF. The CDR3 bases are TGTGCCAGCAGTGTAGGCGGGAGCGTTTTAGAGACCCAGTACTTC.